This record looks at one TCR beta chain sequence and its context. What it binds is unknown. Using immunoSEQ multiplex PCR, the repertoire was profiled, and TCRdb retains in-frame clones only, with some absent. The sample carries 160,000 or so clones, 90% to 95% recorded once. This CDR3 is 13 amino acids long. Germline CDR1 and CDR2: GTSNPN and SVGIG (reference sequence). V gave up 3 bases and J gave up 3 bases; unmatched junction bases: 4. This specimen belongs to a study of T cell responses to AZD1222 COVID-19 vaccine. Study details: Recipients boosted at about 4 weeks or about 12 weeks are pooled. General study results and limits: Unmutated variant regions are reportedly the target of nearly half of TCRs that are spike-specific. Repertoires in all cases were sampled only once the peak T cell response had passed. Donors were mostly white British, more females; clonal diversity possibly underestimated.

The source of this sequence is an adult in good health. The chain couples TRBV30 to TRBJ2-7; 8 bases align to TRBD2. The starting material was peripheral blood, obtained on day 0 of AZD1222 vaccination. In DNA form, the CDR3 reads TGTGCCTGGAGAGCAAGCGGGAGCTACGAGCAGTACTTC. It translates to CAWRASGSYEQYF.